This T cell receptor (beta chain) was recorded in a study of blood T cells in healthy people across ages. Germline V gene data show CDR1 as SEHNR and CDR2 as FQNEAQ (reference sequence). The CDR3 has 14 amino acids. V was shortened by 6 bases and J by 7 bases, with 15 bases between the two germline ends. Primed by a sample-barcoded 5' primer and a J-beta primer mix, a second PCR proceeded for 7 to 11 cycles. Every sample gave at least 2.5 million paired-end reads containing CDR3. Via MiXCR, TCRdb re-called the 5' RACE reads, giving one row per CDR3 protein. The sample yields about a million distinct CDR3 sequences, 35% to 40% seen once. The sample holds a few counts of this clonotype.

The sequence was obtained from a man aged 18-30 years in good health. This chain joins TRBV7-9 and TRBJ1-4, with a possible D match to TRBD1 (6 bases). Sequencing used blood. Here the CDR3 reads CASRSSTDSEKLFF. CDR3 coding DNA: TGTGCCAGCAGATCATCGACGGACAGTGAAAAACTGTTTTTT.